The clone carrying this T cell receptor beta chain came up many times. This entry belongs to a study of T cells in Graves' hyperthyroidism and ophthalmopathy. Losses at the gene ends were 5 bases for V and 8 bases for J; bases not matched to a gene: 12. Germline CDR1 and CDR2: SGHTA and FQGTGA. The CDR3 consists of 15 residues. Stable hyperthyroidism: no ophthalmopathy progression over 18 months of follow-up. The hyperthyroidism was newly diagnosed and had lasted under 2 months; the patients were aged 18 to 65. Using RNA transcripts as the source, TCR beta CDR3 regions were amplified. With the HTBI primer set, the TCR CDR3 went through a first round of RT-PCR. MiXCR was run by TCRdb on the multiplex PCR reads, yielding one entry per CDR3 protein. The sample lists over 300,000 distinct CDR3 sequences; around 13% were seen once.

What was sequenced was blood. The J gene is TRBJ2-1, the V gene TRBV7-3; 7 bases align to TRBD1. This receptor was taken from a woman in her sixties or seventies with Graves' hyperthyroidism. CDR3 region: CASSLPGQPGDEQFF. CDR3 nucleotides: TGTGCCAGCAGCCTTCCGGGACAGCCAGGCGATGAGCAGTTCTTC.